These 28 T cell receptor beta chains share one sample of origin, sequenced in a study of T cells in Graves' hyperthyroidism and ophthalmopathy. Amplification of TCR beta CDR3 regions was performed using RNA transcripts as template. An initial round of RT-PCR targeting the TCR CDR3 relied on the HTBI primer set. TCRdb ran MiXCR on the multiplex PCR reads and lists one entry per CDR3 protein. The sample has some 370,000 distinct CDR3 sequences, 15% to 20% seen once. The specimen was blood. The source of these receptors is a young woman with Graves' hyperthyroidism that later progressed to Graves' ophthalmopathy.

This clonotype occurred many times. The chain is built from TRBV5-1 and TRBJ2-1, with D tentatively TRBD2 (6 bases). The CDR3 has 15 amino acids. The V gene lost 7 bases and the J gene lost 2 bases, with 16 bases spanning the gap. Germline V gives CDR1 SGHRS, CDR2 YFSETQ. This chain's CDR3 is CASARERVPYNEQFF. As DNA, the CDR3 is TGCGCCAGCGCCCGGGAGCGGGTACCCTACAATGAGCAGTTCTTC.

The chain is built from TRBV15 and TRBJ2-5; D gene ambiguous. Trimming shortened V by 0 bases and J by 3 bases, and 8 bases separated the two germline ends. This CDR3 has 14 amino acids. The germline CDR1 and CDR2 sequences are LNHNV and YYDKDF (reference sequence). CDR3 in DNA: TGTGCCACCAGCAGAGATTGGGGTGAAGAGACCCAGTACTTC. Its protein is CATSRDWGEETQYF.

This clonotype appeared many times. The CDR3 region is CASSPSEGGYTGELFF. In DNA form, the CDR3 reads TGTGCCAGCAGTCCAAGCGAGGGGGGGTACACCGGGGAGCTGTTTTTT. The J gene is TRBJ2-2, the V gene TRBV27, with D possibly matching TRBD2 (7 bases). The CDR3 extends over 16 amino acids. With 5 bases removed from V and 3 bases from J, the gap between germline ends came to 16 bases. Germline V lookup: CDR1 MNHEY, CDR2 SMNVEV (reference sequence).

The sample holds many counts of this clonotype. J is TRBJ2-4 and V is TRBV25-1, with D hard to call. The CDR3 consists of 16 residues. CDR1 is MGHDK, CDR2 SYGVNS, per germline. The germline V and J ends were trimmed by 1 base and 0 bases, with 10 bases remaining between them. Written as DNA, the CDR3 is TGTGCCAGCAGTGAATCGGGTGACCTAGCCAAAAACATTCAGTACTTC. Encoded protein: CASSESGDLAKNIQYF.

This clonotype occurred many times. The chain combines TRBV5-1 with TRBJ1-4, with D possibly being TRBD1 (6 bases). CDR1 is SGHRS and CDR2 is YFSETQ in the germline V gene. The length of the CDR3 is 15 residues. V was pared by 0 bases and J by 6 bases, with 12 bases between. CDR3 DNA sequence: TGCGCCAGCAGCTTGGAGGGGGAGCTGCATGAAAAACTGTTTTTT. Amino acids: CASSLEGELHEKLFF.

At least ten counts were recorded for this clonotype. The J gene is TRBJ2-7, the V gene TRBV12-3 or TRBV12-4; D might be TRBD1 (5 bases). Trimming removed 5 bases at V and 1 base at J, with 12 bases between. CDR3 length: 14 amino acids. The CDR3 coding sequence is TGTGCCAGCAGTCAGCACAGGAGTTCCTACGAGCAGTACTTC. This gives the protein CASSQHRSSYEQYF.

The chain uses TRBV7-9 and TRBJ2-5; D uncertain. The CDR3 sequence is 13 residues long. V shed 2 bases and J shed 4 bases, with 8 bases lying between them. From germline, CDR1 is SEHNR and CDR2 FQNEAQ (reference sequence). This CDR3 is CASSLTRVETQYF. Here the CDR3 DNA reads TGTGCCAGCAGCTTAACCCGAGTAGAGACCCAGTACTTC.

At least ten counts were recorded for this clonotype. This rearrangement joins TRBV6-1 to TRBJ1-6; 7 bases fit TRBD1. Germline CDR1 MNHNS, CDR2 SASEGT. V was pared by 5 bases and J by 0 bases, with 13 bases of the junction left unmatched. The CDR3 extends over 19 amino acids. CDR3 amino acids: CASSYARGTESSYNSPLHF. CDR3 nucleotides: TGTGCCAGCAGTTACGCCCGGGGGACAGAGAGCTCCTATAATTCACCCCTCCACTTT.

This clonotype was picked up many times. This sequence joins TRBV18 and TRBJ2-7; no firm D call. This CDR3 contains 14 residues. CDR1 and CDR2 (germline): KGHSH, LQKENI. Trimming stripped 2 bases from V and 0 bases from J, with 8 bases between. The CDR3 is CASSPSGSSYEQYF. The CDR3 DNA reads TGTGCCAGCTCACCATCGGGCAGCTCCTACGAGCAGTACTTC.

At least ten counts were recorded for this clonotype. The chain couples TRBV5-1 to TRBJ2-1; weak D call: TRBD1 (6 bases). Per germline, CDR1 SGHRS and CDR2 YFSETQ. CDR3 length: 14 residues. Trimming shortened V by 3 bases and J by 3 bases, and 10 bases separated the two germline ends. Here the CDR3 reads CASSYTGNYNEQFF. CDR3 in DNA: TGCGCCAGCAGCTATACAGGGAACTACAATGAGCAGTTCTTC.

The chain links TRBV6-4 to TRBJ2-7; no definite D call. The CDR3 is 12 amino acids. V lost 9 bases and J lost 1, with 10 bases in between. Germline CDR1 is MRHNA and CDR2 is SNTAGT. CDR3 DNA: TGTGCCAGTCTACGATCGTCCTACGAGCAGTACTTC. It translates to CASLRSSYEQYF.

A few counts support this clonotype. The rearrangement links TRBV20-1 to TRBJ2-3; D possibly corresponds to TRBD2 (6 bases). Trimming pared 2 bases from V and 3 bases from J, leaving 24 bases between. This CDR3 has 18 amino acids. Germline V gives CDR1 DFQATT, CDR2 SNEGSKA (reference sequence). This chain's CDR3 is CSARMGSGARIWTDTQYF. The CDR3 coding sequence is TGCAGTGCTAGAATGGGTAGCGGCGCAAGAATTTGGACAGATACGCAGTATTTT.

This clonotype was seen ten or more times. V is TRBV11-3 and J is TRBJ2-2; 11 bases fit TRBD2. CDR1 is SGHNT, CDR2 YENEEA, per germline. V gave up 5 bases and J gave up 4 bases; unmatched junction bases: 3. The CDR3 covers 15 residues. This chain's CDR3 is CASSDGLAGTGELFF. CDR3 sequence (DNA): TGTGCCAGCAGCGACGGACTAGCGGGCACCGGGGAGCTGTTTTTT.

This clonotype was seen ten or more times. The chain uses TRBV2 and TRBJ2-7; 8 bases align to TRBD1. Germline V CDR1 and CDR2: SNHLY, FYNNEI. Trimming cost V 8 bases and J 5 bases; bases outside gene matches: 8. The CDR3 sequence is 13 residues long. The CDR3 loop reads CASGKDRANEQYF. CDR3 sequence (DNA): TGTGCCAGCGGGAAGGACAGGGCCAACGAGCAGTACTTC.

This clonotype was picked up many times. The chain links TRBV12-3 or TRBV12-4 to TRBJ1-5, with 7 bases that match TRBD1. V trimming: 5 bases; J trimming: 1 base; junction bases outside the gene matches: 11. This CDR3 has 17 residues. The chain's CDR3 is CASSLQTGLGSNQPQHF. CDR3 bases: TGTGCCAGCAGTCTACAGACAGGGCTCGGGAGCAATCAGCCCCAGCATTTT.

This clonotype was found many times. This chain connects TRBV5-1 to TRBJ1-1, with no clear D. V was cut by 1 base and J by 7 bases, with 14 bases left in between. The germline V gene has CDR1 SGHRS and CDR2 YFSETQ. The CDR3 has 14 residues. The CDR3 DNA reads TGCGCCAGCAGCTTGAAGACTCCCGGCGGTGAAGCTTTCTTT. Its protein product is CASSLKTPGGEAFF.

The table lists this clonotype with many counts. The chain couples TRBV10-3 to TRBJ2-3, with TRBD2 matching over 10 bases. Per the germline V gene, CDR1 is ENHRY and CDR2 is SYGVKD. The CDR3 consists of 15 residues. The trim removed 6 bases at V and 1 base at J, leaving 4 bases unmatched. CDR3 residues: CAIRRAGGRTDTQYF. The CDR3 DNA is TGTGCCATCAGGCGAGCGGGAGGGCGCACAGATACGCAGTATTTT.

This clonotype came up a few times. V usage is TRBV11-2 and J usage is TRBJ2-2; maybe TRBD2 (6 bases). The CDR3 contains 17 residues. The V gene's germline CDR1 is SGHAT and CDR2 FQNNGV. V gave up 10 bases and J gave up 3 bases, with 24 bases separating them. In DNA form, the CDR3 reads TGTGCCACCCCCCGCGCGGGGCAGGAGGTAGACACCGGGGAGCTGTTTTTT. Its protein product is CATPRAGQEVDTGELFF.

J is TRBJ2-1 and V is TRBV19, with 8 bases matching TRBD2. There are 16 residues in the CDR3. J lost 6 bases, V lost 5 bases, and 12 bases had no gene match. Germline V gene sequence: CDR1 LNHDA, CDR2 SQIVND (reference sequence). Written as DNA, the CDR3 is TGTGCCAGTAGTCCGGGACTAGAAAGAAGGGGCAATGAGCAGTTCTTC. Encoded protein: CASSPGLERRGNEQFF.

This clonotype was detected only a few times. The CDR3: CASSLAAGAYNSPLHF. The CDR3 nucleotides read TGTGCCAGCAGCTTAGCCGCAGGAGCCTATAATTCACCCCTCCACTTT. The rearrangement uses TRBV7-6 and TRBJ1-6; D gene ambiguous. Trimming cost V 0 bases and J 2 bases, with 8 bases left between them. This CDR3 has 16 amino acids. In germline, CDR1 is SGHVS, CDR2 FNYEAQ.

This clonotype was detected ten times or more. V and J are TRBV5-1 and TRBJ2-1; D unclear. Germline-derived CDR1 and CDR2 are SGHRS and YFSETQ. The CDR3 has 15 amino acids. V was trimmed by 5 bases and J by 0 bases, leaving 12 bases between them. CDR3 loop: CASRLDSLSYNEQFF. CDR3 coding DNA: TGCGCCAGCAGGCTAGATTCCCTCTCCTACAATGAGCAGTTCTTC.

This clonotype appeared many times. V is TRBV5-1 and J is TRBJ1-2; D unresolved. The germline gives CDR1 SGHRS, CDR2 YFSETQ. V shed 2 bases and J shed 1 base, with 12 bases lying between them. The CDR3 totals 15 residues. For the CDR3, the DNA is TGCGCCAGCAGCTTAAATGGCAGGATTAACTATGGCTACACCTTC. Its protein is CASSLNGRINYGYTF.

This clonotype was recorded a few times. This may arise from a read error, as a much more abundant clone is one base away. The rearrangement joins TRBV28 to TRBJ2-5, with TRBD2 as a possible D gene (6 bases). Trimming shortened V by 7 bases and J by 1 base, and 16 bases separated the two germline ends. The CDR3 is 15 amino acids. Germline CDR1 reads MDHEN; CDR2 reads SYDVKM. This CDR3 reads CASNSAGPPQETQYF. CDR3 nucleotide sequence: TGTGCCAGCAATTCTGCGGGACCGCCCCAAGAGACCCAGTACTTC.

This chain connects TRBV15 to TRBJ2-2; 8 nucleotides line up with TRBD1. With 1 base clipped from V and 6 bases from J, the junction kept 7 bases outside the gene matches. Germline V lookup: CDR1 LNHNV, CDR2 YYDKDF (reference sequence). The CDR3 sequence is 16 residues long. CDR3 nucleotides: TGTGCCACCAGCAGAGGCCGGGACAGGTACCCCGGGGAGCTGTTTTTT. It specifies CATSRGRDRYPGELFF.

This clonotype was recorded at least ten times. CDR3 coding DNA: TGTGCCAGCTCACCATCCCTCGGGCTGGTCTACAATGAGCAGTTCTTC. Translating it yields CASSPSLGLVYNEQFF. The chain joins TRBV18 to TRBJ2-1; D remains ambiguous. The CDR3 is 16 amino acids. The V gene lost 2 bases and the J gene lost 3 bases, with 14 bases spanning the gap. The germline gives CDR1 KGHSH, CDR2 LQKENI. The full variable domain, with the rest looked up from reference TRBV18 and TRBJ2-1, is NAGVMQNPRHLVRRRGQEARLRCSPMKGHSHVYWYRQLPEEGLKFMVYLQKENIIDESGMPKERFSAEFPKEGPSILRIQQVVRGDSAAYFCASSPSLGLVYNEQFFGPGTRLTVL.

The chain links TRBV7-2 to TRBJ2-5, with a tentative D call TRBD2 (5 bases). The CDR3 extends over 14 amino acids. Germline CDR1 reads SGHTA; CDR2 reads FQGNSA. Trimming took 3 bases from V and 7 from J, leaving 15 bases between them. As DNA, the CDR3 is TGTGCCAGCAGCTTCGGTCGCGGGTACGGGACCCAGTACTTC. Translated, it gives CASSFGRGYGTQYF.

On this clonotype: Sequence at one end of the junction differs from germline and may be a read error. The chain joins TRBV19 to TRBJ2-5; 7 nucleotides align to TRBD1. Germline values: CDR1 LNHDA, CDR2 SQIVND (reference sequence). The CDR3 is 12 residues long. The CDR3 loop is CAIPGTEEAQYF. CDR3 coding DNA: TGTGCCATCCCCGGGACAGAAGAGGCCCAGTACTTC.

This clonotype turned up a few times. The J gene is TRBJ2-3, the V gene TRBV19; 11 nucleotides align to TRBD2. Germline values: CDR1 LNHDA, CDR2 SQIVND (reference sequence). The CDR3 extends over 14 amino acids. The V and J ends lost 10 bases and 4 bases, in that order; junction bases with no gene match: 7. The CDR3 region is CATIAGGPADTQYF. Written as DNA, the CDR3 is TGTGCCACCATAGCGGGAGGGCCGGCAGATACGCAGTATTTT.